The T cell receptor (beta chain) described here comes from a study of shared clonotypes between healthy human individuals. The CDR3 contains 15 residues. V dropped 5 bases and J dropped 4 bases, with 15 bases sitting between them. Looked up from germline, CDR1 is MDHEN and CDR2 is SYDVKM. It was across several immunoSEQ plates that each subset's genomic DNA was evenly split. The repertoire was sequenced with immunoSEQ multiplex PCR; TCRdb's copy has only in-frame clones and lacks some. The sample holds roughly 86,000 clones, approximately 75% seen once. The chain uses TRBV28 and TRBJ2-1, with a weak D call TRBD1 (6 bases). The sample taken for sequencing was memory CD8+ T cells sorted from blood. Documented subset: CD45RO+ cells pooled with CCR7-negative TemRA cells. The origin of this receptor is a man aged 25-45 years in good health. CDR3 in DNA: TGTGCCAGCAGTCGCGGTGGGGGCAGTTACAATGAGCAGTTCTTC. Protein product: CASSRGGGSYNEQFF.